The clone carrying this T cell receptor beta chain was found once. What it binds is not known. Mismatch with germline at one junction end may stem from a read error. Germline V gene lookup returns CDR1 SGHRS and CDR2 YFSETQ. The CDR3 covers 12 residues. This specimen comes from a study of T cells in Graves' hyperthyroidism and ophthalmopathy. Study results and limitations: The model anticipated ophthalmopathy a median around six months pre-onset. Among clonotypes expanded in thyroid above 0.001, most were also found in blood.

It was RNA transcripts that yielded the amplified TCR beta CDR3 regions. When the TCR CDR3 underwent first-round RT-PCR, the HTBI primer set was used. From the multiplex PCR reads, TCRdb called clonotypes with MiXCR, one entry per CDR3 protein. The profile shows roughly 330,000 distinct CDR3 sequences, roughly 17% of them singletons. Lactation, pregnancy, other autoimmune disease or uncontrolled infection led to exclusion of patients. PBMCs came from 8.5 to 10 ml fresh peripheral blood. The sequence came from a man between 25 and 39 years old with Graves' hyperthyroidism. The J gene is TRBJ1-1, the V gene TRBV5-1, with D tentatively TRBD1 (5 bases). Sequencing used blood. CDR3 residues: CTSSQGNTEAFF. CDR3 nucleotides: TGCACCAGCAGCCAGGGTAACACGGAAGCTTTCTTT.